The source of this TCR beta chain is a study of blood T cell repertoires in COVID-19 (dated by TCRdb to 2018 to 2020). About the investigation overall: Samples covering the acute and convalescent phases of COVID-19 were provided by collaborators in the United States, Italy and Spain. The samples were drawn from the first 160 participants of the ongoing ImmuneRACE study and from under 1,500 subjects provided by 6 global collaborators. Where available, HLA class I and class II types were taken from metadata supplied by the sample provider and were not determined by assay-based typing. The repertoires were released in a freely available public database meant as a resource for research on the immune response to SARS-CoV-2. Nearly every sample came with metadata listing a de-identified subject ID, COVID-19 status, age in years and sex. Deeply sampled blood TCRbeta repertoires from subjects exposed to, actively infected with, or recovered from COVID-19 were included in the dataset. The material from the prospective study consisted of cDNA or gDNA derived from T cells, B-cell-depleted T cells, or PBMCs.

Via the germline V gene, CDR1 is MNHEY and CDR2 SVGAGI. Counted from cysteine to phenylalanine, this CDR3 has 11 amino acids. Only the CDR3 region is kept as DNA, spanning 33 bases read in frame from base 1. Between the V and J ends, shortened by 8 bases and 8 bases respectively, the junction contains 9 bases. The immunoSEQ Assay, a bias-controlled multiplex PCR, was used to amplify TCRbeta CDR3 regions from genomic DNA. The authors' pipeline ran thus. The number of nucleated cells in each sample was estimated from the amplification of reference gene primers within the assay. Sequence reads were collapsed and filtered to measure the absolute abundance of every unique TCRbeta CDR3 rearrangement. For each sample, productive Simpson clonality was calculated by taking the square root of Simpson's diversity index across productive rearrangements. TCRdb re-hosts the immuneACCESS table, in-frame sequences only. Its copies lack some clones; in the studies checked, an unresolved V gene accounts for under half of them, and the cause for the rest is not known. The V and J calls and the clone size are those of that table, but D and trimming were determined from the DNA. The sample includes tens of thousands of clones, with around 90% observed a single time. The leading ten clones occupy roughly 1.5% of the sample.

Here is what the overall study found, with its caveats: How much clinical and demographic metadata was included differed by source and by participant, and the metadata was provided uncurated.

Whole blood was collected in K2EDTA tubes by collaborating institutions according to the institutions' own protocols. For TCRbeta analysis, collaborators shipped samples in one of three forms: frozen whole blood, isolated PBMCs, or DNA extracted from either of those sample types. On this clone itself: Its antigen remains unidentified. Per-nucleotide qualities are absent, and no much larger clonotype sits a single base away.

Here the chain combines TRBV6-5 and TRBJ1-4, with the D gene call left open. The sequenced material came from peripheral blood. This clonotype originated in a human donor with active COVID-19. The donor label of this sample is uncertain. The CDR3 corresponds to CASGPREKLFF. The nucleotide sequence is TGTGCCAGCGGCCCCCGAGAAAAACTGTTTTTT.